This T cell receptor (beta chain) was sequenced in a study of blood T cell repertoires in COVID-19. Study background: There were acute and convalescent COVID-19 samples, and they came from the United States, Italy and Spain. Sources were T cells, B-cell-depleted T cells, or PBMCs; the material itself was cDNA or gDNA.

Original processing notes: Reference gene primer amplification in the assay estimated nucleated cell counts. TCRdb keeps only in-frame clones here, not all; method: immunoSEQ multiplex PCR. The DNA gave D and trimming, while V, J and clone size come from that table. The sample shows roughly 200,000 clones, around 89% of them seen only once. Germline CDR1 and CDR2: SGHTA and FQGNSA. The V and J ends lost 5 bases and 6 bases, in that order; junction bases with no gene match: 9. This CDR3 comprises 16 residues. V and J are TRBV7-2 and TRBJ2-7, with TRBD2 matching over 14 bases. This receptor was obtained from a man between 65 and 85 years old with acute or convalescent COVID-19. Sequencing input: peripheral blood. CDR3 in amino acids: CASSPRGTSGRPEQYF. DNA of the CDR3: TGTGCCAGCAGCCCGAGAGGGACTAGCGGGAGACCCGAGCAGTACTTC.